This passage covers 23 T cell receptor beta chains from one sample sequenced in a study of T cells in Graves' hyperthyroidism and ophthalmopathy. Researchers took RNA transcripts and amplified the TCR beta CDR3 regions from them. With the HTBI primer set, the TCR CDR3 went through a first round of RT-PCR. TCRdb called the multiplex PCR reads again in MiXCR, with one record for every CDR3 protein. The sample lists hundreds of thousands of distinct CDR3 sequences; 25% were seen once. The sample consisted of blood. These receptors all stem from a man aged 50 or older with Graves' hyperthyroidism.

Comments on this clonotype: A junction end diverges from the germline sequence, so it may reflect a read error. The J gene is TRBJ1-2, the V gene TRBV3-1; tentatively, D is TRBD1 (6 bases). The CDR3 covers 14 residues. CDR1 is LGHDT, CDR2 YNNKEL, per germline (reference sequence). CDR3 sequence (DNA): TGTGCCAGCAGCCCCGGACAGACTAACTGTGGCTACACCTTC. Its protein product is CASSPGQTNCGYTF.

This chain joins TRBV3-1 and TRBJ2-1; weak D call: TRBD2 (6 bases). This CDR3 region has 18 residues. V was clipped by 0 bases and J by 6 bases, with 21 bases between them. Germline CDR1 and CDR2: LGHDT and YNNKEL (reference sequence). The CDR3 sequence is CASSQDGGTGEGPNEQFF. The CDR3 DNA follows: TGTGCCAGCAGCCAAGATGGGGGAACGGGAGAGGGGCCCAATGAGCAGTTCTTC.

This clonotype was seen ten or more times. The V gene is TRBV7-6, the J gene TRBJ2-5; D remains unclear. CDR1 and CDR2 (germline): SGHVS, FNYEAQ. Between the trimmed V and J ends, which lost 2 bases and 0 bases, there was a span of 10 bases. CDR3 length: 15 residues. The CDR3 DNA sequence: TGTGCCAGCAGCTTACCCAGAGTGTACCAAGAGACCCAGTACTTC. The encoded protein is CASSLPRVYQETQYF.

This clonotype was picked up a small number of times. The V and J genes are TRBV11-3 and TRBJ2-1; the match to TRBD2 covers 8 bases. From germline, CDR1 is SGHNT and CDR2 YENEEA. There are 15 residues in the CDR3. V lost 5 bases, J lost 0 bases, and 3 bases stayed unmatched. CDR3 loop: CASSRLASSYNEQFF. In DNA, the CDR3 is TGTGCCAGCAGCAGACTAGCGTCCTCCTACAATGAGCAGTTCTTC.

The chain recombines TRBV7-9 with TRBJ2-7, with TRBD2 identical over 15 bases. J gave up 1 base and V 4 bases, and 5 bases lay outside the gene matches. The CDR3 consists of 17 residues. Germline lookup yields CDR1 SEHNR and CDR2 FQNEAQ (reference sequence). The CDR3 bases are TGTGCCAGCAGCTCCTCGGGACTAGCGGGAGGATCCTACGAGCAGTACTTC. Its protein is CASSSSGLAGGSYEQYF.

This clonotype has only a few counts. The J gene is TRBJ2-7, the V gene TRBV25-1, with D perhaps matching TRBD1 or TRBD2 (5 bases each). Germline V gives CDR1 MGHDK, CDR2 SYGVNS. The germline V and J ends were trimmed by 4 bases and 3 bases, with 16 bases remaining between them. This CDR3 is built from 15 residues. CDR3 in DNA: TGTGCCAGCAGTGTGGGGGATTCGGCATTCTACGAGCAGTACTTC. Protein product: CASSVGDSAFYEQYF.

The J gene is TRBJ2-1, the V gene TRBV20-1, with D perhaps matching TRBD1 (6 bases). Per germline, CDR1 DFQATT and CDR2 SNEGSKA (reference sequence). V shed 0 bases and J shed 6 bases, with 12 bases lying between them. CDR3 length: 14 amino acids. As DNA, the CDR3 is TGCAGTGCTAGAGATCCCCACAGGGTCAATGAGCAGTTCTTC. Translated, it gives CSARDPHRVNEQFF.

On this clonotype itself: A read error may explain this, as a much larger clone is one base away. This chain links TRBV19 with TRBJ2-1, with D uncertain. The J call is doubtful: the DNA matches TRBJ2-7 better. This CDR3 has 15 amino acids. Looked up from germline, CDR1 is LNHDA and CDR2 is SQIVND (reference sequence). The CDR3 DNA reads TGTGCCAGTAGTAGTAGGTCTCAGGTTCACAATGAGCAGTACTTC. This gives the protein CASSSRSQVHNEQYF.

V gene TRBV12-5 combines with J gene TRBJ2-2; D gene unclear. The V and J ends lost 6 bases and 4 bases respectively, with 9 bases between them. CDR3 length equals 13 residues. In germline, CDR1 is LGHNT, CDR2 FRNRAP. The CDR3: CASGFELTGELFF. Written as DNA, the CDR3 is TGTGCTAGTGGCTTCGAACTCACCGGGGAGCTGTTTTTT.

Many counts were recorded for this clonotype. V and J are TRBV10-3 and TRBJ2-1; the match to TRBD2 covers 8 bases. The CDR3 extends over 14 amino acids. Germline CDR1 reads ENHRY; CDR2 reads SYGVKD. The J segment lost 6 bases and the V segment lost 11 bases, leaving 12 bases of the junction unmatched. The CDR3 nucleotides are TGTGCCGTAGAAAGCGGGAGCGGGTCCAATGAGCAGTTCTTC. The encoded protein is CAVESGSGSNEQFF.

V is TRBV7-9 and J is TRBJ2-5, with 8 bases fitting TRBD2. The CDR3 is made up of 18 amino acids. Germline V gives CDR1 SEHNR, CDR2 FQNEAQ (reference sequence). Trimming took 4 bases from V and 2 from J; bases not matched to a gene: 15. DNA for the CDR3: TGTGCCAGCAGCTCCGGACGCCGGGGACTAGAATTTCAAGAGACCCAGTACTTC. Protein sequence: CASSSGRRGLEFQETQYF.

This chain connects TRBV3-1 to TRBJ2-2; 9 bases align to TRBD1. After removal of 6 bases from V and 6 bases from J, the junction contained 5 bases not matched to a gene. The CDR3 length is 14 residues. Germline V CDR1 and CDR2: LGHDT, YNNKEL (reference sequence). CDR3 amino acids: CASRGQGRAGELFF. As DNA, the CDR3 is TGTGCCAGCAGAGGACAGGGGCGGGCCGGGGAGCTGTTTTTT.

Many counts were recorded for this clonotype. This chain joins TRBV7-2 and TRBJ1-2; 7 bases map to TRBD1. V trimming: 5 bases; J trimming: 2 bases; junction bases outside the gene matches: 8. This CDR3 comprises 15 residues. Germline CDR1 reads SGHTA; CDR2 reads FQGNSA. The CDR3 region has the DNA TGTGCCAGCAGCCCCGTGTCAGGGGGAAACTATGGCTACACCTTC. Amino acid sequence: CASSPVSGGNYGYTF. Looking up the rest from reference TRBV7-2 and TRBJ1-2 gives the full variable domain: GAGVSQSPSNKVTEKGKDVELRCDPISGHTALYWYRQSLGQGLEFLIYFQGNSAPDKSGLPSDRFSAERTGGSVSTLTIQRTQQEDSAVYLCASSPVSGGNYGYTFGSGTRLTVV.

This clonotype turned up a few times. The V and J genes are TRBV28 and TRBJ2-3; tentative D call: TRBD2 (5 bases). The V gene's germline CDR1 is MDHEN and CDR2 SYDVKM. The CDR3 has 12 residues. Between the trimmed V and J ends, which lost 5 bases and 6 bases, there was a span of 9 bases. For the CDR3, the DNA is TGTGCCAGCAGTCCCGAGCGGGATACGCAGTATTTT. Its protein is CASSPERDTQYF.

This clonotype was seen only a few times. This chain joins TRBV5-1 and TRBJ2-1; D gene unclear. The ends were cut back, 4 bases at V and 5 bases at J, with 7 bases in the middle. The CDR3 has 12 residues. In germline, CDR1 is SGHRS, CDR2 YFSETQ. The CDR3 loop reads CASSRSDNEQFF. The CDR3 nucleotides are TGCGCCAGCAGCAGGAGCGACAATGAGCAGTTCTTC.

In its sample, this clonotype was seen a few times. The rearrangement joins TRBV28 to TRBJ2-3; 7 nucleotides align to TRBD2. Germline V gene sequence: CDR1 MDHEN, CDR2 SYDVKM. The V gene end was trimmed by 4 bases and the J gene end by 1 base; junction bases not matched to a gene: 8. The CDR3 is made up of 16 amino acids. CDR3 region: CASSSPSSGRTDTQYF. The CDR3 nucleotides are TGTGCCAGCAGTTCCCCCTCTAGCGGACGCACAGATACGCAGTATTTT.

The chain carries TRBV28 and TRBJ1-1, with TRBD1 identical over 8 bases. The CDR3 length is 17 residues. CDR1 is MDHEN, CDR2 SYDVKM, per germline. V lost 3 bases and J lost 4; bases outside the gene matches: 13. The CDR3 DNA reads TGTGCCAGCAGTTTTAGGGACAGGATGTTAGCCGGCACTGAAGCTTTCTTT. Its translation: CASSFRDRMLAGTEAFF.

This clonotype was counted at least ten times. The chain uses TRBV3-1 and TRBJ2-1; TRBD2 is a possible D gene (6 bases). V shed 1 base and J shed 5 bases, with 15 bases lying between them. CDR1 is LGHDT and CDR2 is YNNKEL in the germline V gene (reference sequence). This CDR3 has 16 amino acids. CDR3 sequence reads: CASSQGLAGRDNEQFF. The CDR3, as DNA: TGTGCCAGCAGCCAAGGTCTCGCGGGACGGGACAATGAGCAGTTCTTC.

In its sample, this clonotype was seen once. The chain combines TRBV3-1 with TRBJ2-7; tentatively, D is TRBD1 (5 bases). There are 16 residues in the CDR3. V was trimmed by 7 bases and J by 2 bases, leaving 21 bases between them. From germline, CDR1 is LGHDT and CDR2 YNNKEL (reference sequence). The CDR3 spells CASTLRRAGRTYEQYF. DNA of the CDR3: TGTGCCAGCACCCTCAGAAGGGCAGGGCGAACCTACGAGCAGTACTTC.

This clonotype has ten or more counts. CDR3 DNA sequence: TGTGCCAGCAGCTTAGTGGCGGGAGGGGTATATCTCCACGAGCAGTACTTC. Its protein product is CASSLVAGGVYLHEQYF. The chain links TRBV7-8 to TRBJ2-7; 9 positions match TRBD2. V gave up 1 base and J gave up 5 bases; unmatched junction bases: 12. The CDR3 has 17 residues. The germline V gene encodes CDR1 SGHVS and CDR2 FQNEAQ. The full variable domain, completed using reference TRBV7-8 and TRBJ2-7, is GAGVSQSPRYKVAKRGQDVALRCDPISGHVSLFWYQQALGQGPEFLTYFQNEAQLDKSGLPSDRFFAERPEGSVSTLKIQRTQQEDSAVYLCASSLVAGGVYLHEQYFGPGTRLTVT.

Many counts were recorded for this clonotype. V is TRBV3-1 and J is TRBJ1-1; TRBD1 matches 7 bases. V was pared by 4 bases and J by 3 bases, with 8 bases of the junction left unmatched. The CDR3 spans 15 residues. CDR1 is LGHDT and CDR2 is YNNKEL in the germline V gene (reference sequence). The CDR3 DNA reads TGTGCCAGCAGCCCCGGAGGGGGCAAGGACACTGAAGCTTTCTTT. Amino acid sequence: CASSPGGGKDTEAFF.

The gene calls are TRBV24-1 and TRBJ1-5; 7 bases line up with TRBD1. With V trimmed by 5 bases and J by 3 bases, 6 bases remained unmatched. The CDR3 sequence is 15 residues long. The V gene's germline CDR1 is KGHDR and CDR2 SFDVKD. This CDR3 is CATSGTGVANQPQHF. The CDR3 region has the DNA TGTGCCACCAGTGGAACAGGGGTGGCCAATCAGCCCCAGCATTTT.

In this sample, this clonotype turned up a few times. The V call is TRBV30, the J call TRBJ2-7, with D possibly matching TRBD1 (6 bases). Deletions cut 8 bases from V and 0 bases from J, with 11 bases between. The CDR3 runs to 12 residues. Germline V gene sequence: CDR1 GTSNPN, CDR2 SVGIG (reference sequence). The CDR3 reads CAGLDSSYEQYF. The CDR3 DNA reads as TGTGCCGGCCTGGACAGCTCCTACGAGCAGTACTTC.